This T cell receptor beta chain was retrieved from a study of T cell changes during pregnancy in multiple sclerosis (dated by TCRdb to about 2019). Regarding the complete study: The study looked at changes in the T cell repertoire across pregnancy in women with multiple sclerosis.

Based on the germline V gene, the CDR1 and CDR2 sequences are SGHRS and YFSETQ. V is reduced by 4 bases and J by 6 bases, leaving a spacing of 11 bases between them. Counted from cysteine to phenylalanine, this CDR3 has 14 amino acids. Only the CDR3 part of the read is kept: 42 bases, read in frame from the first base. Libraries were made using the immunoSEQ multiplex PCR assay. TCRdb provides this immuneACCESS table in a form limited to in-frame rearrangements. Some clones are lacking; in checked studies, under half of them reflect an unresolved V gene, and why the rest are absent is not known. This sample is represented by tens of thousands of clones; 90% to 95% of them were singletons. The ten largest clones represent around 0.7% of the sample. With regard to this clone: Its target antigen remains unknown. Base qualities were left out, and no much larger clone turns up one base away.

This TCR was recovered from a female donor in good health, enrolled as a control in a pregnancy study. The chain was built from TRBV5-1 and TRBJ1-6, with a tentative D gene TRBD1 over 6 matching bases. Specimen: peripheral blood, collected in the third trimester of pregnancy. The CDR3 region has the sequence CASSDRTVNSPLHF. The sequenced DNA: TGCGCCAGCAGCGACAGGACAGTTAATTCACCCCTCCACTTT.